A selection of T cell receptor beta chains follows, all from one sample in a study of T cell responses to AZD1222 COVID-19 vaccine. The data were produced by immunoSEQ multiplex PCR, yet TCRdb's version contains in-frame clones alone and is incomplete. The sample lists 150,000 to 200,000 clones; just over 90% were seen once. The specimen was peripheral blood, collected on day 0 of AZD1222 vaccination. These receptors originate from an adult in good health. CDR3s include the opening cysteine and the closing phenylalanine or tryptophan. The D gene is left open where the match is weak. Clone size appears in some rows only: once, few, many, or a class for an expanded clone.

>.|TRBJ1-6|.|TRBV19
TGTGCCAGTAGCGAATCGTGGGGGTATAATTCACCCCTCCACTTT
CASSESWGYNSPLHF
>.|TRBJ1-3|.|TRBV15
TGTGCCACCAGCATAGAATCTGGAAACACCATATATTTT
CATSIESGNTIYF
>few|TRBJ2-1|TRBD2|TRBV4-2
TGTGCCAGCAGCCAAGATCGGGCTAGCGGTATCAATGAGCAGTTCTTC
CASSQDRASGINEQFF
>.|TRBJ2-3|TRBD1|TRBV30
TGTGCCTGGAGTGTCCCGACAGGGGGCCTAGTGGATACGCAGTATTTT
CAWSVPTGGLVDTQYF
>.|TRBJ2-2|TRBD2|TRBV5-1
TGCGCCAGCACGCCAGCGGGAGGGGACACCGGGGAGCTGTTTTTT
CASTPAGGDTGELFF
>.|TRBJ1-2|.|TRBV6-5
TGTGCCAGCACCGAACCGGGGGTCGGCTACACCTTC
CASTEPGVGYTF
>.|TRBJ1-4|.|TRBV4-1
TGCGCCAGCAGCCAAGTGGAGGCAGGGACTAATGAAAAACTGTTTTTT
CASSQVEAGTNEKLFF
>.|TRBJ1-2|.|TRBV29-1
TGCAGCGTTGAAGTCCCCAGGGGTAGGGACTATGGCTACACCTTC
CSVEVPRGRDYGYTF
>.|TRBJ2-1|.|TRBV9
TGTGCCAGCAGCGTAGGGGTTAGCGGCGGGTTCTTC
CASSVGVSGGFF
>few|TRBJ1-5|.|TRBV5-1
TGCGCCAGCAGCTTGGAGGGGGATTCTCAGCCCCAGCATTTT
CASSLEGDSQPQHF
>.|TRBJ2-2|TRBD1|TRBV24-1
TGTGCCACCAGTGGGGACAGGGCCGGGGAGCTGTTTTTT
CATSGDRAGELFF
>.|TRBJ1-4|.|TRBV11-2
TGTGCCAGCAGCTTAAGGGGGACCAATGAAAAACTGTTTTTT
CASSLRGTNEKLFF
>.|TRBJ1-5|.|TRBV6-5
TGTGCCAGCACTCAGGACAGCAATCAGCCCCAGCATTTT
CASTQDSNQPQHF
>once|TRBJ1-2|TRBD1|TRBV7-8
TGTGCCAGCACCTCAGGGGGGGGCGAGAACTATGGCTACACCTTC
CASTSGGGENYGYTF
>.|TRBJ2-7|TRBD2|TRBV5-4
TGTGCCAGCAGCTCCCGACTAGCGGGAGGACGGAGCTCCTACGAGCAGTACTTC
CASSSRLAGGRSSYEQYF
>.|TRBJ2-1|.|TRBV29-1
TGCAGCGTTGGAGTTAACAATGAGCAGTTCTTC
CSVGVNNEQFF
>.|TRBJ1-1|.|TRBV6-1
TGTGCCAGCAGTGAGAAAAGGAACACTGAAGCTTTCTTT
CASSEKRNTEAFF
>.|TRBJ2-7|.|TRBV18
TGTGCCAGCTCACCCATCGACCAGGCCCAGTCCTACGAGCAGTACTTC
CASSPIDQAQSYEQYF
>.|TRBJ1-2|.|TRBV4-1
TGCGCCAGCAGCCAAGTGCTTGGGGGCTACACCTTC
CASSQVLGGYTF
>.|TRBJ2-3|TRBD2|TRBV6-5
TGTGCCAGCAGTTCCCCTAGCGGAACTAGCACAGATACGCAGTATTTT
CASSSPSGTSTDTQYF
>few|TRBJ1-1|TRBD1|TRBV25-1
TGTGCCAGCAGTTTACAGGGGGGTGAAGCTTTCTTT
CASSLQGGEAFF
>.|TRBJ2-3|TRBD2|TRBV5-6
TGTGCCAGCAGGAGCGGAGCGGGAGTTAGGGGAGATACGCAGTATTTT
CASRSGAGVRGDTQYF
>.|TRBJ2-7|TRBD1|TRBV27
TGTGCCAGCAGTTTCGGACAGGGGTCCGAGCAGTACTTC
CASSFGQGSEQYF
>once|TRBJ2-7|TRBD1|TRBV3-1/TRBV3-2
TGTGCCAGCAGCCAAGGCGGAGGACAGGCGCCCTACGAGCAGTACTTC
CASSQGGGQAPYEQYF
>once|TRBJ1-5|.|TRBV19
TGTGCCAGTAGTATGAGGGGGGGCGGGAGCAATCAGCCCCAGCATTTT
CASSMRGGGSNQPQHF
>.|TRBJ1-1|.|TRBV27
TGTGCCAGCAGGGGATGGGTGGGCACTGAAGCTTTCTTT
CASRGWVGTEAFF
>.|TRBJ2-5|.|TRBV6-5
TGTGCCAGCAGGGGACTGGCGGAGACCCAGTACTTC
CASRGLAETQYF
>once|TRBJ2-2|.|TRBV6-1
TGTGCCAGCAGTGAAGCATCCCCCCGGGACGGGGAGCTGTTTTTT
CASSEASPRDGELFF
>few|TRBJ2-7|TRBD2|TRBV7-2
TGTGCCAGCAGACTTTCAGCGGGAGGGGTCTACGAGCAGTACTTC
CASRLSAGGVYEQYF
>.|TRBJ1-4|.|TRBV19
TGTGCCAGTAGTATGCGGGGTTCTCCCAGAAGAAAAGGGCTGTTTTTT
CASSMRGSPRRKGLFF
>.|TRBJ2-7|TRBD2|TRBV2
TGTGCCAGCAGTTCGATCCTAGCGGGCCTTTACGAGCAGTACTTC
CASSSILAGLYEQYF
>.|TRBJ2-5|TRBD2|TRBV5-6
TGTGCCAGCAGCTTGGCCTGGGGAGCGGGGGCCCAAGAGACCCAGTACTTC
CASSLAWGAGAQETQYF
>.|TRBJ2-5|.|TRBV10-3
TGTGCCATCAGTGCCGACAAGGTTCAAGAGACCCAGTACTTC
CAISADKVQETQYF
>.|TRBJ2-1|.|TRBV18
TGTGCCAGCTCACCCTTCACCGGGACCAACTCCTACAATGAGCAGTTCTTC
CASSPFTGTNSYNEQFF